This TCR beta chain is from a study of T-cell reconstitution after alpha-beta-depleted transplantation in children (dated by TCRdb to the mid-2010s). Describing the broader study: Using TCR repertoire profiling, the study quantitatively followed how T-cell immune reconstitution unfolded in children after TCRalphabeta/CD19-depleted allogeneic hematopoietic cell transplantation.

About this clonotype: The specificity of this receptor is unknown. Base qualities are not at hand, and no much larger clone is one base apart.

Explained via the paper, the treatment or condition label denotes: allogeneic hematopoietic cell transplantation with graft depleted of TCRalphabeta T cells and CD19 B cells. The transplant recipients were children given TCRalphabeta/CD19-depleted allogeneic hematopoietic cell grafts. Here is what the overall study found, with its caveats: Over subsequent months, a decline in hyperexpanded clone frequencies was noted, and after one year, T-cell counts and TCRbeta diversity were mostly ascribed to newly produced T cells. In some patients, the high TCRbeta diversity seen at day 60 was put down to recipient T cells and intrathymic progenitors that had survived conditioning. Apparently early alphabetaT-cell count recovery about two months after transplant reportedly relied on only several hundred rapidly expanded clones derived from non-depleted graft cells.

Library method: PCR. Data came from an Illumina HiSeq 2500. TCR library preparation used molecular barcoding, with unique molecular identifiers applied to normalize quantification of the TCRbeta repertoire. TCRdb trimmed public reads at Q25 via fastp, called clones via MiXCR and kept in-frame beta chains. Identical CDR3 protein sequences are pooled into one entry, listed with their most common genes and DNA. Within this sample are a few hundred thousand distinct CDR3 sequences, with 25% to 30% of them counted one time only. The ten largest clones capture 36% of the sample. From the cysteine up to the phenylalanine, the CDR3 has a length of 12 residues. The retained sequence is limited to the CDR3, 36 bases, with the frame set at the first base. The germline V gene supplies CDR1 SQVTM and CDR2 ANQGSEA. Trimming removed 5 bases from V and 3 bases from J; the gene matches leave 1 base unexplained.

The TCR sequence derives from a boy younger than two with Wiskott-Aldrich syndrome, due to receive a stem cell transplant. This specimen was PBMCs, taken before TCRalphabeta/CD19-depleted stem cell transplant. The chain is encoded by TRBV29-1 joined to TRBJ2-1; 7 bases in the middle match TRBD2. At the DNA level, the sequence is TGCAGCGTTACTAGCGACTACAATGAGCAGTTCTTC. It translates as CSVTSDYNEQFF.